Below, one T cell receptor (beta chain) is given with its context. The V gene lost 8 bases and the J gene lost 7 bases, with 18 bases spanning the gap. This CDR3 comprises 14 residues. CDR1 is WNHNN and CDR2 is SYGVQD in the germline V gene (reference sequence). The assay was immunoSEQ multiplex PCR, and TCRdb's table has in-frame clones only and misses some. The profile shows roughly 150,000 clones, 75% to 90% of them singletons. This entry comes from a study of blood T cell repertoires in COVID-19. At the level of the study: PBMCs, B-cell-depleted T cells, or T cells were the source of the cDNA or gDNA that made up the material.

The TCR sequence derives from a woman in her thirties or forties with acute or convalescent COVID-19. Sequenced input: peripheral blood. This rearrangement joins TRBV10-1 to TRBJ2-1, with a weak D call TRBD2 (6 bases). In DNA form, the CDR3 reads TGCGCCAGCGGCAACAGCGGGTCCTTTAATGAGCAGTTCTTC. Amino acids: CASGNSGSFNEQFF.